The 5 T cell receptor beta chains below were found in one sample sequenced in a study of OX40 agonist ivuxolimab in advanced cancers. The method was immunoSEQ multiplex PCR; TCRdb's version includes in-frame clones alone and lacks a portion of them. The sample carries over 5,000 clones, under 85% recorded once. The sequences come from CD4+ or CD8+ T cells sorted from blood, collected in a trial of the OX40 agonist ivuxolimab. These receptors were taken from an adult with an advanced solid tumor such as melanoma, head and neck, liver or kidney cancer.

The chain recombines TRBV2 with TRBJ1-2; 9 bases fit TRBD1. The CDR3 is 17 residues long. Germline-derived CDR1 and CDR2 are SNHLY and FYNNEI. With 1 base clipped from V and 2 bases from J, the junction kept 8 bases outside the gene matches. CDR3 loop: CASSEEDQTGGNYGYTF. CDR3 nucleotide sequence: TGTGCCAGCAGTGAAGAAGACCAGACAGGGGGGAACTATGGCTACACCTTC.

This chain connects TRBV7-8 to TRBJ1-1, with D possibly TRBD1 on 5 matching bases. Per germline, CDR1 SGHVS and CDR2 FQNEAQ. The CDR3 spans 15 residues. Between the trimmed V and J ends, which lost 5 bases and 0 bases, there was a span of 13 bases. CDR3 nucleotides: TGTGCCAGCAGCCCCCCCAGGGAGATGAACACTGAAGCTTTCTTT. Its protein product is CASSPPREMNTEAFF.

This chain links TRBV6-1 with TRBJ2-7; TRBD1 agrees at 8 bases. The CDR3 contains 15 residues. Germline V lookup: CDR1 MNHNS, CDR2 SASEGT. J lost 0 bases, V lost 3 bases, and 4 bases had no gene match. In DNA, the CDR3 is TGTGCCAGCAGTGACACAGGGGGAAGCTCCTACGAGCAGTACTTC. It yields the protein CASSDTGGSSYEQYF.

This clone was recorded only once. The rearrangement joins TRBV5-1 to TRBJ2-2; D gene ambiguous. V lost 0 bases and J lost 1, with 16 bases in between. Looked up from germline, CDR1 is SGHRS and CDR2 is YFSETQ. This CDR3 comprises 18 residues. CDR3: CASSLAGGGYLNTGELFF. For the CDR3, the DNA is TGCGCCAGCAGCTTGGCCGGTGGTGGGTACCTGAACACCGGGGAGCTGTTTTTT.

J is TRBJ2-3 and V is TRBV6-5; 9 bases are a match to TRBD1. This CDR3 comprises 14 residues. The germline V gene encodes CDR1 MNHEY and CDR2 SVGAGI. V lost 6 bases, J lost 6 bases, and 7 bases stayed unmatched. For the CDR3, the DNA is TGTGCCAGCAGAGGGACAGGGACTCCGGATACGCAGTATTTT. It yields the protein CASRGTGTPDTQYF.